This T cell receptor beta chain was captured by sequencing in a study of Graves' ophthalmopathy and Graves' hyperthyroidism. Study-wide findings and caveats: With approximately 88% sensitivity and more than 75% specificity, a 13-signature model separated ophthalmopathy from stable hyperthyroidism. At just over 70% sensitivity and 72.22% specificity, the model predicted progression of the ophthalmopathy.

This clonotype was counted ten times or more. Antigen: not known. Transcripts of RNA were the source for amplifying TCR beta CDR3 regions. Investigators did first-round RT-PCR with HTBI primers, then second-round multiplex PCR. MiXCR, applied by TCRdb to the multiplex PCR reads, yields one record per CDR3 protein. Of 350,000 or so distinct CDR3 sequences detected, about a sixth appear once; the ten largest clones hold roughly an eighth. The CDR3 loop spans 11 amino acids. V was pared by 7 bases and J by 8 bases, with 11 bases between. Germline lookup yields CDR1 LNHDA and CDR2 SQIVND (reference sequence). Every ophthalmopathy donor presented moderate-to-severe activity, CAS ≥3, NOSPECS ≥4 and duration under 3 months. Orbital computed tomography and thyroid ultrasound, along with TRAb, serum thyroxine and clinical symptoms, underpinned diagnosis.

The V call is TRBV19, the J call TRBJ1-1; possibly TRBD1 for D (6 bases). The origin of this receptor is an adult man with Graves' ophthalmopathy. The sequencing input was peripheral blood. CDR3 region: CASNEGDEAFF. CDR3 DNA: TGTGCCAGTAATGAGGGGGACGAAGCTTTCTTT.